This TCR beta chain appears in the sequencing data of a study of blood T cell repertoires in COVID-19. Libraries were prepared by immunoSEQ multiplex PCR; TCRdb keeps only in-frame clonotypes and omits some of them. The sample lists 160,000 or so clones; around 82% were seen once. The sequencing sample was made of PBMCs or T cells enriched from blood (not recorded which). The sequence came from a man aged 55-75 years who had recovered from COVID-19.

CDR3 in amino acids: CASSKGLAGGQYEQYF. Written as DNA, the CDR3 is TGTGCCAGCAGCAAGGGACTAGCGGGGGGGCAATACGAGCAGTACTTC. The V gene is TRBV7-2, the J gene TRBJ2-7; 16 bases line up with TRBD2. V trimming: 5 bases; J trimming: 4 bases; junction bases outside the gene matches: 5. Germline V gives CDR1 SGHTA, CDR2 FQGNSA. The CDR3 runs 16 residues.